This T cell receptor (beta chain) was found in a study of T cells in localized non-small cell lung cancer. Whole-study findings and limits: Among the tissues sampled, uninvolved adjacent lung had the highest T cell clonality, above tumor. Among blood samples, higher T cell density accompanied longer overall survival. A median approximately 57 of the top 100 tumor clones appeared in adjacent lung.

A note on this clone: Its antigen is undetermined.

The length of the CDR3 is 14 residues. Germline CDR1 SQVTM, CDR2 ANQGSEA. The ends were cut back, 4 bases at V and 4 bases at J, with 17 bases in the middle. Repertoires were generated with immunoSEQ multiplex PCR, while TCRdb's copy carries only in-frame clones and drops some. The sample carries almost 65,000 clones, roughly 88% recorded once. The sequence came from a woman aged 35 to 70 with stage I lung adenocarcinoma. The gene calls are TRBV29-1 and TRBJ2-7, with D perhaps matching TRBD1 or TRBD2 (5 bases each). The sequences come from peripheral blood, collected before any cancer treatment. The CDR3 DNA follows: TGCAGCGTTGTTGGGGGATCGGACCCATACGAGCAGTACTTC. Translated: CSVVGGSDPYEQYF.